This T cell receptor beta chain emerged from a study of blood T cell repertoires in COVID-19. Overall study context: There were acute and convalescent COVID-19 samples, and they came from the United States, Italy and Spain. The cDNA or gDNA used as material had been derived from T cells, B-cell-depleted T cells, or PBMCs.

As originally analysed: Nucleated cell counts were estimated from reference gene primer amplification. The method was immunoSEQ multiplex PCR; TCRdb's version includes in-frame clones alone and lacks a portion of them. That table furnishes V, J and clone size, whereas the DNA furnished D and trimming. Here the sample spans about 140,000 clones, around 89% being singletons. This clone was counted a single time. The sequencing input was peripheral blood. The sequence was obtained from a woman of 80 years or more with acute or convalescent COVID-19.

CDR3 bases: TGTGCCAGCAGCTTTGGGCAGAACACTGAAGCTTTCTTT. Translated, it gives CASSFGQNTEAFF. The chain couples TRBV5-6 to TRBJ1-1; D is uncertain. V lost 2 bases, J lost 1 base, and 6 bases lay in between. This CDR3 has 13 amino acids. Germline loops: CDR1 SGHDT, CDR2 YYEEEE.